These T cell receptor beta chains were read from a single sample in a study of shared clonotypes between healthy human individuals. Measured with immunoSEQ multiplex PCR; TCRdb has only the in-frame clones, and not every one. The sample contains about 2,500,000 clones, more than 80% of which appear only once. The sequencing input was naive CD4+ T cells sorted from blood. The receptors come from a man between 18 and 29 years old in good health. Each CDR3 is given with its conserved first and last residue. A D gene is named only where the DNA matches it firmly. Expanded clones get a size class; other rows say once, few or many, or leave the size out.

clone_size: NA; j_call: TRBJ2-1; d_call: TRBD2; v_call: TRBV7-3; cdr3_aa: CASSPRTSGEVGDEQFF; cdr3_nt: TGTGCCAGCAGCCCCCGCACTAGCGGGGAAGTCGGTGATGAGCAGTTCTTC
clone_size: NA; j_call: TRBJ1-3; d_call: NA; v_call: TRBV11-2; cdr3_aa: CASSLVREEPSKRNTIYF; cdr3_nt: TGTGCCAGCAGCTTAGTTAGGGAGGAACCATCGAAGAGAAACACCATATATTTT
clone_size: NA; j_call: TRBJ2-7; d_call: NA; v_call: TRBV15; cdr3_aa: CATSRDPSYEQYF; cdr3_nt: TGTGCCACCAGCAGGGACCCGTCCTACGAGCAGTACTTC
clone_size: NA; j_call: TRBJ2-5; d_call: TRBD2; v_call: TRBV4-1; cdr3_aa: CASSKGSGGSETQYF; cdr3_nt: TGCGCCAGCAGCAAGGGGAGCGGGGGGTCTGAGACCCAGTACTTC
clone_size: NA; j_call: TRBJ1-2; d_call: NA; v_call: TRBV5-4; cdr3_aa: CASSWWPDGYTF; cdr3_nt: TGTGCCAGCAGCTGGTGGCCCGATGGCTACACCTTC
clone_size: NA; j_call: TRBJ2-4; d_call: NA; v_call: TRBV29-1; cdr3_aa: CSGGNLAKNIQYF; cdr3_nt: TGCAGCGGTGGGAACCTAGCCAAAAACATTCAGTACTTC
clone_size: NA; j_call: TRBJ2-7; d_call: NA; v_call: TRBV5-6; cdr3_aa: CASRKGQPTSSYEQYF; cdr3_nt: TGTGCCAGCAGAAAGGGGCAGCCGACTTCTTCCTACGAGCAGTACTTC
clone_size: NA; j_call: TRBJ2-7; d_call: TRBD1; v_call: TRBV5-1; cdr3_aa: CASSSGQMIYEQYF; cdr3_nt: TGCGCCAGCAGCTCGGGACAGATGATCTACGAGCAGTACTTC
clone_size: NA; j_call: TRBJ2-1; d_call: NA; v_call: TRBV5-1; cdr3_aa: CASSLEGGPHNEQFF; cdr3_nt: TGCGCCAGCAGCTTGGAAGGGGGGCCCCACAATGAGCAGTTCTTC
clone_size: NA; j_call: TRBJ2-5; d_call: NA; v_call: TRBV4-3; cdr3_aa: CASSQESARMETQYF; cdr3_nt: TGCGCCAGCAGCCAAGAGTCAGCTAGAATGGAGACCCAGTACTTC
clone_size: NA; j_call: TRBJ1-2; d_call: NA; v_call: TRBV19; cdr3_aa: CATMRAGSSHGYTF; cdr3_nt: TGTGCCACCATGAGGGCAGGTTCCTCCCATGGCTACACCTTC
clone_size: once; j_call: TRBJ2-7; d_call: NA; v_call: TRBV18; cdr3_aa: CASSLDRFYEQYF; cdr3_nt: TGTGCCAGCTCCCTTGACAGGTTCTACGAGCAGTACTTC
clone_size: once; j_call: TRBJ1-1; d_call: TRBD1; v_call: TRBV2; cdr3_aa: CASNRQGNTEAFF; cdr3_nt: TGTGCCAGCAATAGACAGGGGAACACTGAAGCTTTCTTT
clone_size: once; j_call: TRBJ1-1; d_call: NA; v_call: TRBV18; cdr3_aa: CASSSQLDTEAFF; cdr3_nt: TGTGCCAGCTCCTCGCAACTGGACACTGAAGCTTTCTTT
clone_size: NA; j_call: TRBJ1-3; d_call: NA; v_call: TRBV29-1; cdr3_aa: CSVEEGRYSSGNTIYF; cdr3_nt: TGCAGCGTTGAAGAGGGCCGCTATTCCTCTGGAAACACCATATATTTT
clone_size: NA; j_call: TRBJ2-7; d_call: TRBD2; v_call: TRBV10-2; cdr3_aa: CASSAGLSSYEQYF; cdr3_nt: TGCGCCAGCAGTGCGGGACTAAGCTCCTACGAGCAGTACTTC